This T cell receptor beta chain was recorded in a study of blood T cell repertoires in COVID-19. In the original workflow: The authors estimated nucleated cell counts from reference gene primer amplification. Clones were read by immunoSEQ multiplex PCR, and TCRdb kept only the in-frame ones, dropping some. The V and J calls and clone size are taken from that table; D and trimming were inferred from the DNA. The sample includes under 300,000 clones, 84% of them seen just once. Sequenced input: peripheral blood. The sequence came from a human donor with COVID-19, enrolled during active disease. The donor label of this sample is uncertain.

CDR3 nucleotides: TGTGCCAGCAGTTCGTCCCTCGGACTAGCGGGAGAGGTCGGGGAGCTGTTTTTT. Translating gives CASSSSLGLAGEVGELFF. The rearrangement joins TRBV27 to TRBJ2-2; 13 bases match TRBD2. CDR3 size: 18 residues. The V and J ends lost 4 bases and 7 bases, in that order; junction bases with no gene match: 12. Germline V CDR1 and CDR2: MNHEY, SMNVEV (reference sequence).